This T cell receptor beta chain was documented in a study of human T cells and chemical hapten exposure. Unique molecular identifiers were attached to individual cDNA molecules within the library. From the RACE reads, TCRdb called clonotypes with MiXCR, one entry per CDR3 protein. The sample carries approximately 90,000 distinct CDR3 sequences, approximately 10% recorded once. Time point defined: healthy volunteer bleed at 2 weeks. From whole blood left unfractionated, total RNA was extracted. Trimming took 3 bases from V and 5 from J; bases not matched to a gene: 9. The CDR3 sequence is 16 residues long. The germline V gene encodes CDR1 DFQATT and CDR2 SNEGSKA (reference sequence).

Specimen: whole blood. The J gene is TRBJ2-1, the V gene TRBV20-1; 11 nucleotides line up with TRBD2. This sequence was found in a female donor in good health. Some clones in this sample may be carry-over from other donors' samples. The CDR3 coding sequence is TGCAGTGCTAGCCAATTAGCGGGAGGGGCGGACAATGAGCAGTTCTTC. Amino acid sequence: CSASQLAGGADNEQFF.